Listed below are T cell receptor beta chains from one sample, sequenced in a study of cytomegalovirus exposure and HLA in healthy donors. TCRdb's copy holds only in-frame clones and misses some; the assay was immunoSEQ multiplex PCR. The sample comprises 150,000 to 200,000 clones, 60% to 80% of which are singletons, and almost 6.5% rests with the top ten. Sequenced sample: PBMCs. The receptor set was obtained from a man aged 35 to 55 in good health and CMV-seropositive. The CDR3 runs from the conserved cysteine through the conserved F or W. The order of the fields is CDR3 protein, D gene, V gene, J gene. D genes are given only for firm matches.

CDR3 protein: CASSVPGQASYEQYF; D gene: TRBD1; V gene: TRBV18; J gene: TRBJ2-7
CDR3 protein: CASSAWTGTHYGYTF; D gene: TRBD1; V gene: TRBV9; J gene: TRBJ1-2
CDR3 protein: CASGQGVAPGYTF; D gene: -; V gene: TRBV5-6; J gene: TRBJ1-2
CDR3 protein: CASSWDRSYEQYF; D gene: TRBD1; V gene: TRBV5-1; J gene: TRBJ2-7
CDR3 protein: CASLKTSGSETQYF; D gene: TRBD2; V gene: TRBV5-1; J gene: TRBJ2-5
CDR3 protein: CASSESRGQTEKLFF; D gene: TRBD1; V gene: TRBV25-1; J gene: TRBJ1-4
CDR3 protein: CAWSVAGRTEAFF; D gene: -; V gene: TRBV30; J gene: TRBJ1-1
CDR3 protein: CASSPGFRGRGVGELFF; D gene: TRBD1; V gene: TRBV11-1; J gene: TRBJ2-2
CDR3 protein: CASSPGLARTHEQFF; D gene: TRBD2; V gene: TRBV5-1; J gene: TRBJ2-1
CDR3 protein: CASSLRPGEGYTF; D gene: -; V gene: TRBV11-3; J gene: TRBJ1-2
CDR3 protein: CASSSRGDNEQFF; D gene: -; V gene: TRBV9; J gene: TRBJ2-1
CDR3 protein: CASSPKTGFWSNQPQHF; D gene: -; V gene: TRBV5-5; J gene: TRBJ1-5
CDR3 protein: CASSSVGSGIVDNEQFF; D gene: TRBD2; V gene: TRBV11-3; J gene: TRBJ2-1
CDR3 protein: CASSFDGNYGYTF; D gene: -; V gene: TRBV7-9; J gene: TRBJ1-2
CDR3 protein: CASSLWDRANEQYF; D gene: TRBD1; V gene: TRBV27; J gene: TRBJ2-7
CDR3 protein: CASSLAGAGAADTQYF; D gene: TRBD2; V gene: TRBV5-1; J gene: TRBJ2-3
CDR3 protein: CASSISIIFRPEELFF; D gene: -; V gene: TRBV19; J gene: TRBJ1-4
CDR3 protein: CAWEGEAGYNEQFF; D gene: -; V gene: TRBV30; J gene: TRBJ2-1
CDR3 protein: CASSWTTDSPLHF; D gene: -; V gene: TRBV11-2; J gene: TRBJ1-6
CDR3 protein: CASSLAALREQYF; D gene: -; V gene: TRBV5-1; J gene: TRBJ2-7
CDR3 protein: CASSLEEGVSEQYF; D gene: -; V gene: TRBV5-1; J gene: TRBJ2-7
CDR3 protein: CASGLIQGTNEKLFF; D gene: -; V gene: TRBV12-5; J gene: TRBJ1-4
CDR3 protein: CSVFWTGSDEQYF; D gene: -; V gene: TRBV29-1; J gene: TRBJ2-7